Listed below are T cell receptor beta chains from one sample, sequenced in a study of blood T cell repertoires in COVID-19. Here immunoSEQ multiplex PCR was the method, and the copy in TCRdb shows in-frame clones only, minus some. The table has a few hundred thousand clones, around 78% seen once. The sample was peripheral blood. The receptors come from a man in his fifties or sixties who had recovered from COVID-19. Both conserved end residues are part of each CDR3. The D gene is left open where the match is weak. Some rows have no size entry. The others give once, few or many, or a class for an expanded clone.

clone_size	d_call	j_call	v_call	cdr3_aa	cdr3_nt
-	-	TRBJ2-3	TRBV11-2	CASSLGVRDNTDTQYF	TGTGCCAGCAGCTTAGGGGTCCGGGACAACACAGATACGCAGTATTTT
-	-	TRBJ2-2	TRBV16	CASSKQGSGELFF	TGTGCCAGCAGCAAACAGGGATCCGGGGAGCTGTTTTTT
-	-	TRBJ1-2	TRBV2	CASRVSGSYGYTF	TGTGCCAGCCGCGTGTCAGGGTCCTATGGCTACACCTTC
many	-	TRBJ1-6	TRBV6-5	CASSKEGGASSPLHF	TGTGCCAGCAGCAAGGAGGGGGGGGCTAGTTCACCCCTCCACTTT
-	TRBD1	TRBJ2-7	TRBV6-5	CASSHRDRGYEQYF	TGTGCCAGCAGTCACCGGGACAGGGGTTACGAGCAGTACTTC
-	-	TRBJ2-7	TRBV7-9	CASSPGGYAYEQYF	TGTGCCAGCAGCCCCGGGGGTTACGCTTACGAGCAGTACTTC
-	TRBD2	TRBJ2-2	TRBV5-4	CASSLAGLAGDRTGELFF	TGTGCCAGCAGCTTGGCGGGGCTAGCGGGAGACAGGACCGGGGAGCTGTTTTTT
-	-	TRBJ1-1	TRBV6-6	CASTILGAWEGTEAFF	TGTGCCAGCACCATCTTGGGGGCGTGGGAGGGCACTGAAGCTTTCTTT
-	TRBD1	TRBJ2-3	TRBV19	CATRDRGYTDTQYF	TGTGCCACCAGGGACAGGGGTTACACAGATACGCAGTATTTT
-	-	TRBJ2-7	TRBV27	CASSSRVQGEQYF	TGTGCCAGCAGTTCCCGCGTACAGGGAGAGCAGTACTTC
-	TRBD1	TRBJ2-2	TRBV7-6	CASSRRTGGITGELFF	TGTGCCAGCAGCAGACGGACAGGGGGAATCACCGGGGAGCTGTTTTTT
-	-	TRBJ2-5	TRBV19	CASRQVPQETQYF	TGTGCCAGCCGACAGGTGCCCCAAGAGACCCAGTACTTC
-	TRBD1	TRBJ1-1	TRBV5-1	CASRPPGQGAGAFF	TGCGCCAGCAGACCCCCGGGACAGGGGGCTGGAGCTTTCTTT
-	-	TRBJ2-7	TRBV15	CATSRDHSSYEQYF	TGTGCCACCAGCAGAGACCACAGCTCCTACGAGCAGTACTTC
-	TRBD2	TRBJ2-7	TRBV7-9	CASSKGLAGSYEQYF	TGTGCCAGCAGCAAGGGACTAGCGGGGAGCTACGAGCAGTACTTC
-	-	TRBJ2-7	TRBV28	CASSPSVYEQYF	TGTGCCAGCAGCCCTTCCGTGTACGAGCAGTACTTC
-	TRBD2	TRBJ2-1	TRBV9	CASSITLWGGSHNEQFF	TGTGCCAGCAGCATCACCCTTTGGGGGGGGAGCCACAATGAGCAGTTCTTC
-	-	TRBJ2-3	TRBV2	CASNQLALRTDTQYF	TGTGCCAGCAACCAACTAGCATTACGCACAGATACGCAGTATTTT
-	-	TRBJ2-1	TRBV6-2/TRBV6-3	CASSYLGLEQFF	TGTGCCAGCAGTTACCTGGGACTTGAGCAGTTCTTC
-	-	TRBJ1-2	TRBV30	CAWQSRANYGYTF	TGTGCCTGGCAATCACGAGCTAACTATGGCTACACCTTC
-	-	TRBJ1-6	TRBV18	CASSPRGRLAVGESPLHF	TGTGCCAGCTCACCACGGGGCAGGCTAGCGGTCGGGGAATCACCCCTCCACTTT
many	-	TRBJ1-1	TRBV30	CAWRGSPAGTEAFF	TGTGCCTGGAGGGGGAGCCCAGCCGGGACTGAAGCTTTCTTT
-	-	TRBJ2-1	TRBV19	CASSMWGVMYNEQFF	TGTGCCAGTAGTATGTGGGGGGTAATGTACAATGAGCAGTTCTTC
-	-	TRBJ2-5	TRBV11-2	CASSLDRESQYF	TGTGCCAGCAGCTTAGATCGGGAGAGTCAGTACTTC
-	TRBD1	TRBJ1-5	TRBV19	CASDDRAGHYQPQHF	TGTGCCAGCGATGACAGGGCAGGCCACTATCAGCCCCAGCATTTT
-	-	TRBJ2-7	TRBV7-2	CASSPGQRGTYEQYF	TGTGCCAGCAGCCCGGGGCAGAGGGGGACCTACGAGCAGTACTTC
once	TRBD2	TRBJ2-1	TRBV11-2	CASSSWGLAGKGEQFF	TGTGCCAGCAGCTCCTGGGGACTAGCGGGAAAAGGGGAGCAGTTCTTC
once	TRBD1	TRBJ1-6	TRBV5-5	CASSFGQGGSSPLHF	TGTGCCAGCAGCTTTGGACAGGGGGGTAGTTCACCCCTCCACTTT
few	-	TRBJ2-7	TRBV30	CAWSVRGTAYEQYF	TGTGCCTGGAGTGTACGGGGAACGGCCTACGAGCAGTACTTC
-	-	TRBJ2-7	TRBV5-1	CASSLAPDTFYEQYF	TGCGCCAGCAGCTTGGCGCCAGACACTTTCTACGAGCAGTACTTC
-	TRBD1	TRBJ2-7	TRBV6-1	CASSEGWTGTYEQYF	TGTGCCAGCAGTGAAGGGTGGACAGGGACCTACGAGCAGTACTTC
few	TRBD1	TRBJ2-2	TRBV24-1	CATSETGTGLNTGELFF	TGTGCCACCAGTGAGACAGGGACAGGTCTGAACACCGGGGAGCTGTTTTTT
-	-	TRBJ1-1	TRBV5-4	CASSPIPGQLGRTEAFF	TGTGCCAGCAGCCCCATCCCGGGGCAGTTGGGGAGGACTGAAGCTTTCTTT
-	-	TRBJ2-6	TRBV7-9	CASSLASQNPGANVLTF	TGTGCCAGCAGCTTAGCAAGTCAGAATCCTGGGGCCAACGTCCTGACTTTC
-	-	TRBJ2-3	TRBV7-2	CASRIKSYRGTDTQYF	TGTGCCAGCAGAATTAAGAGTTATCGGGGCACAGATACGCAGTATTTT
-	TRBD1	TRBJ2-7	TRBV12-3/TRBV12-4	CASRDRGYEQYF	TGTGCCAGCAGGGACAGGGGGTACGAGCAGTACTTC
-	TRBD2	TRBJ2-7	TRBV28	CASSLKTSGSYEQYF	TGTGCCAGCAGTTTAAAAACTAGCGGGTCCTACGAGCAGTACTTC